These 10 T cell receptor beta chains share one sample of origin, sequenced in a study of cytomegalovirus exposure and HLA in healthy donors. Both 60 Vbeta primers and 13 Jbeta primers went into the PCR. Only in-frame clones appear in the TCRdb table, and some are missing; sequencing was by immunoSEQ multiplex PCR. The sample includes more than 90,000 clones, just under 70% of them seen just once. Sequenced material: PBMCs. The source of these receptors is a man aged 50 to 59 in good health and CMV-seronegative.

The chain recombines TRBV7-2 with TRBJ2-7, with D possibly TRBD1 on 6 matching bases. Trimming stripped 2 bases from V and 6 bases from J, with 17 bases between. The V gene's germline CDR1 is SGHTA and CDR2 FQGNSA. The CDR3 is made up of 15 amino acids. In DNA, the CDR3 is TGTGCCAGCAGCTTACAGGGGCCGATCCTCGCCGAGCAGTACTTC. Its translation is CASSLQGPILAEQYF.

This clone was counted ten times or more. The V gene is TRBV28, the J gene TRBJ1-5; D is uncertain. The CDR3 consists of 15 residues. The germline V gene has CDR1 MDHEN and CDR2 SYDVKM. Trimming took 4 bases from V and 0 from J, leaving 10 bases between them. This chain's CDR3 is CASSSLEVSNQPQHF. CDR3 coding DNA: TGTGCCAGCAGTTCCCTCGAGGTTAGCAATCAGCCCCAGCATTTT.

The CDR3 nucleotides read TGTGCCAGCAGCTCTGCGACAGGCCTTATAGGGAATCAGCCCCAGCATTTT. It codes for CASSSATGLIGNQPQHF. The V and J genes are TRBV5-8 and TRBJ1-5, with D possibly being TRBD1 (6 bases). The germline gives CDR1 SGHTS, CDR2 YDEGEE. CDR3 length: 17 amino acids. Trimming removed 3 bases from V and 4 bases from J, with 20 bases in between.

The sample holds a few counts of this clone. The chain is built from TRBV5-1 and TRBJ2-3; TRBD2 matches 7 bases. The V gene end was trimmed by 2 bases and the J gene end by 3 bases; junction bases not matched to a gene: 6. Germline V CDR1 and CDR2: SGHRS, YFSETQ. The CDR3 has 15 amino acids. The CDR3: CASSFSGGGTDTQYF. The CDR3 region has the DNA TGCGCCAGCAGCTTTTCGGGGGGTGGGACAGATACGCAGTATTTT. The full variable domain, its missing parts supplied by reference TRBV5-1 and TRBJ2-3, is KAGVTQTPRYLIKTRGQQVTLSCSPISGHRSVSWYQQTPGQGLQFLFEYFSETQRNKGNFPGRFSGRQFSNSRSEMNVSTLELGDSALYLCASSFSGGGTDTQYFGPGTRLTVL.

V usage is TRBV7-2 and J usage is TRBJ2-1; D unresolved. The germline CDR1 and CDR2 sequences are SGHTA and FQGNSA. The CDR3 runs 11 residues. Trimming took 5 bases from V and 8 from J, leaving 7 bases between them. The CDR3 nucleotides read TGTGCCAGCAGCCTACAGTATGAGCAGTTCTTC. Protein sequence: CASSLQYEQFF.

The CDR3 sequence is CASSLPRGRVDQPQHF. The CDR3 DNA follows: TGTGCCAGTAGTCTCCCGAGGGGGAGGGTCGATCAGCCCCAGCATTTT. V and J are TRBV19 and TRBJ1-5, with a tentative D call TRBD1 (6 bases). Germline V CDR1 and CDR2: LNHDA, SQIVND (reference sequence). CDR3 length: 16 residues. The V end lost 5 bases, the J end lost 5 bases, and 19 bases lay between the germline ends.

The chain uses TRBV7-9 and TRBJ2-5, with 11 bases lining up with TRBD2. Per germline, CDR1 SEHNR and CDR2 FQNEAQ (reference sequence). This CDR3 has 16 residues. The junction had 18 bases not matched to a gene; V was cut back by 9 bases and J by 9 bases. This chain's CDR3 is CASESLAGGPERPQYF. As DNA, the CDR3 is TGTGCCAGTGAATCCCTAGCGGGAGGCCCGGAACGGCCCCAGTACTTC.

The chain has TRBV10-3 and TRBJ2-5; 11 bases are shared with TRBD1. With 8 bases clipped from V and 4 bases from J, the junction kept 6 bases outside the gene matches. The CDR3 consists of 14 residues. Germline-derived CDR1 and CDR2 are ENHRY and SYGVKD. CDR3 amino acids: CAIAGTGGGETQYF. The CDR3 DNA sequence: TGTGCCATCGCCGGGACAGGGGGGGGAGAGACCCAGTACTTC.

V gene TRBV29-1 combines with J gene TRBJ2-4, with a possible D match to TRBD2 (5 bases). CDR3 size: 12 residues. Per the germline V gene, CDR1 is SQVTM and CDR2 is ANQGSEA. V was shortened by 7 bases and J by 5 bases, with 12 bases between the two germline ends. Written as DNA, the CDR3 is TGCAGCGCCCGAGGGCTGGAAAACATTCAGTACTTC. Protein: CSARGLENIQYF.

CDR3 sequence reads: CASSGTGRVDTQYF. The CDR3 bases are TGTGCCAGCAGTGGGACAGGGAGAGTAGATACGCAGTATTTT. The chain joins TRBV28 to TRBJ2-3; 9 positions match TRBD1. This CDR3 spans 14 amino acids. The V gene's germline CDR1 is MDHEN and CDR2 SYDVKM. Trimming cost V 5 bases and J 5 bases; bases outside gene matches: 5.